These 18 T cell receptor beta chains came from one sample sequenced in a study of blood T cell repertoires in COVID-19. Sequencing was performed with immunoSEQ multiplex PCR; in TCRdb, only in-frame clones are kept and a portion is missing. The table records under 300,000 clones, around 86% of them present only once. Sequencing was carried out using PBMCs or T cells enriched from blood (not recorded which). Every receptor here comes from a woman aged 35 to 49 who had recovered from COVID-19.

V is TRBV3-1 (or the pseudogene TRBV3-2) and J is TRBJ2-1, with 7 nucleotides matching TRBD2. V trimming: 4 bases; J trimming: 1 base; junction bases outside the gene matches: 10. Germline values: CDR1 LGHDT, CDR2 YNNKEL (reference sequence). The CDR3 has 17 residues. In DNA form, the CDR3 reads TGTGCCAGCAGCCGGCTGGGGCGGGAGTGGTCCTACAATGAGCAGTTCTTC. Amino acids: CASSRLGREWSYNEQFF.

The gene calls are TRBV4-1 and TRBJ1-6; maybe TRBD1 (6 bases). Looked up from germline, CDR1 is MGHRA and CDR2 is YSYEKL. The CDR3 is 15 amino acids. V was shortened by 4 bases and J by 4 bases, with 11 bases between the two germline ends. The CDR3 spells CASSRGGGYNSPLHF. The CDR3 coding sequence is TGCGCCAGCAGCCGAGGGGGTGGGTATAATTCACCCCTCCACTTT.

In DNA form, the CDR3 reads TGTGCCAGCAGCTTACAGGGGGCCTCAGGGACCGGGGAGCTGTTTTTT. Translated, it gives CASSLQGASGTGELFF. This rearrangement joins TRBV7-9 to TRBJ2-2, with TRBD1 identical over 8 bases. Trimming at V came to 2 bases and at J to 5 bases, leaving 7 bases not matched to a gene. Germline CDR1 is SEHNR and CDR2 is FQNEAQ (reference sequence). This CDR3 is 16 amino acids long.

The gene calls are TRBV4-1 and TRBJ2-1; 16 positions agree with TRBD2. The ends lost 3 bases at V and 8 bases at J; junction bases unmatched: 1. CDR1 MGHRA and CDR2 YSYEKL come from the germline V gene. The CDR3 runs 15 residues. The CDR3 DNA is TGCGCCAGCAGCCAGGGGACTAGCGGGAGGGATGAGCAGTTCTTC. Amino acid sequence: CASSQGTSGRDEQFF.

The table lists this clone with a count of one. The chain joins TRBV5-1 to TRBJ1-4; a weak D match, TRBD1 (6 bases). V lost 1 base, J lost 8 bases, and 12 bases lay in between. Germline loops: CDR1 SGHRS, CDR2 YFSETQ. The CDR3 is 14 residues long. The CDR3 reads CASSLLGGGEKLFF. In DNA, the CDR3 is TGCGCCAGCAGCTTGCTAGGGGGTGGAGAAAAACTGTTTTTT.

J is TRBJ2-3 and V is TRBV10-3; 12 positions match TRBD2. The CDR3 extends over 15 amino acids. Germline V gene data show CDR1 as ENHRY and CDR2 as SYGVKD. Unmatched junction bases numbered 6, after V lost 10 bases and J lost 1 base. For the CDR3, the DNA is TGTGCCACCCGACTAGCGGGAGAAGGCACAGATACGCAGTATTTT. This translates into CATRLAGEGTDTQYF.

This clone was counted once. The rearrangement uses TRBV5-5 and TRBJ1-1; D gene uncertain. Trimming removed 0 bases from V and 10 bases from J, with 10 bases in between. Germline-derived CDR1 and CDR2 are SGHKS and YYEKEE (reference sequence). This CDR3 is 12 amino acids long. For the CDR3, the DNA is TGTGCCAGCAGCTTGGTAGAAAGAGGAGCTTTCTTT. Amino acid sequence: CASSLVERGAFF.

The V and J genes are TRBV19 and TRBJ2-7, with TRBD2 matching 12 bases. Germline CDR1 LNHDA, CDR2 SQIVND (reference sequence). The CDR3 length is 15 residues. With V trimmed by 4 bases and J by 5 bases, 6 bases remained unmatched. DNA of the CDR3: TGTGCCAGTAGTAAACCCGGGACTAGCGGGCACGAGCAGTACTTC. Translation gives CASSKPGTSGHEQYF.

This sequence joins TRBV7-3 and TRBJ2-1; TRBD1 aligns across 7 bases. The CDR3 is 13 residues long. The germline CDR1 and CDR2 sequences are SGHTA and FQGTGA. J lost 7 bases, V lost 2 bases, and 2 bases had no gene match. The DNA of the CDR3 is TGTGCCAGCAGCTTATCCAGGGGGAATGAGCAGTTCTTC. Translated: CASSLSRGNEQFF.

V usage is TRBV2 and J usage is TRBJ2-7, with D perhaps matching TRBD1 (5 bases). There are 14 residues in the CDR3. V was clipped by 2 bases and J by 4 bases, with 12 bases between them. Germline V gene sequence: CDR1 SNHLY, CDR2 FYNNEI. The CDR3 DNA sequence: TGTGCCAGCAGTGAATTGGGGCTGACTTACGAGCAGTACTTC. Its protein is CASSELGLTYEQYF.

V gene TRBV27 combines with J gene TRBJ2-3, with a possible D match to TRBD2 (5 bases). Germline V gene sequence: CDR1 MNHEY, CDR2 SMNVEV (reference sequence). Trimming pared 0 bases from V and 0 bases from J, leaving 13 bases between. The CDR3 contains 17 residues. The CDR3 here is CASSLSGRAGSTDTQYF. The CDR3 DNA follows: TGTGCCAGCAGTTTATCAGGACGGGCGGGTAGCACAGATACGCAGTATTTT.

The rearrangement links TRBV27 to TRBJ2-2, with TRBD2 matching over 10 bases. The CDR3 runs to 16 residues. V was clipped by 5 bases and J by 2 bases; unmatched bases: 5. CDR1 MNHEY and CDR2 SMNVEV come from the germline V gene (reference sequence). The CDR3 bases are TGTGCCAGCAGTCTTAGCGGGAGGACCAACACCGGGGAGCTGTTTTTT. Amino acids: CASSLSGRTNTGELFF.

On this clone itself: Other nucleotide sequences from this sample produce the same CDR3. The chain joins TRBV5-1 to TRBJ1-2, with D hard to call. Looked up from germline, CDR1 is SGHRS and CDR2 is YFSETQ. The CDR3 spans 14 residues. V was cut by 0 bases and J by 2 bases, with 8 bases left in between. CDR3 sequence: CASSLGTGNYGYTF. Written as DNA, the CDR3 is TGCGCCAGCAGCTTGGGGACGGGAAACTATGGCTACACCTTC.

The rearrangement uses TRBV30 and TRBJ1-4, with D perhaps TRBD1 (6 bases). V was pared by 1 base and J by 4 bases, with 10 bases between. From germline, CDR1 is GTSNPN and CDR2 SVGIG (reference sequence). This CDR3 contains 14 residues. CDR3 DNA: TGTGCCTGGAGTGCACAGGGAATTAATGAAAAACTGTTTTTT. Translating gives CAWSAQGINEKLFF. The entire variable domain, with the rest obtained from reference TRBV30 and TRBJ1-4, is as follows: SQTIHQWPATLVQPVGSPLSLECTVEGTSNPNLYWYRQAAGRGLQLLFYSVGIGQISSEVPQNLSASRPQDRQFILSSKKLLLSDSGFYLCAWSAQGINEKLFFGSGTQLSVL.

V and J are TRBV29-1 and TRBJ2-1, with D perhaps TRBD2 (6 bases). CDR1 is SQVTM and CDR2 is ANQGSEA in the germline V gene. The CDR3 length is 16 residues. The germline V and J ends were trimmed by 3 bases and 5 bases, with 20 bases remaining between them. The CDR3 bases are TGCAGCGTTGAGCGGCATCCCGGGACTTACAACAATGAGCAGTTCTTC. Its protein product is CSVERHPGTYNNEQFF.

The chain couples TRBV6-5 to TRBJ1-5; TRBD1 agrees at 8 bases. Germline loops: CDR1 MNHEY, CDR2 SVGAGI. The CDR3 has 15 residues. The V segment lost 6 bases and the J segment 2 bases; nucleotides outside the gene matches: 6. CDR3 nucleotide sequence: TGTGCCAGCAGCCCCAGGGGGCTGCGCAATCAGCCCCAGCATTTT. Amino acids: CASSPRGLRNQPQHF.

The table lists this clone with a count of one. The CDR3 DNA reads TGTGCCAGTAGTTGGGGGACAAGCCTTGAAGCTTTCTTT. Amino acids: CASSWGTSLEAFF. The V and J genes are TRBV19 and TRBJ1-1, with D perhaps matching TRBD1 (6 bases). The CDR3 spans 13 residues. V lost 5 bases and J 7 bases, leaving 14 bases between the germline ends. Germline CDR1 LNHDA, CDR2 SQIVND (reference sequence).

This clone was observed a handful of times. The rearrangement links TRBV6-2 or TRBV6-3 to TRBJ1-6; 7 bases align to TRBD1. CDR1 is MNHEY and CDR2 is SVGEGT in the germline V gene. V was pared by 2 bases and J by 10 bases, with 14 bases of the junction left unmatched. The CDR3 is 17 amino acids. CDR3 bases: TGTGCCAGCAGTTACAAACCACAGGGGATAGGTCGATCACCCCTCCACTTT. Its protein product is CASSYKPQGIGRSPLHF.